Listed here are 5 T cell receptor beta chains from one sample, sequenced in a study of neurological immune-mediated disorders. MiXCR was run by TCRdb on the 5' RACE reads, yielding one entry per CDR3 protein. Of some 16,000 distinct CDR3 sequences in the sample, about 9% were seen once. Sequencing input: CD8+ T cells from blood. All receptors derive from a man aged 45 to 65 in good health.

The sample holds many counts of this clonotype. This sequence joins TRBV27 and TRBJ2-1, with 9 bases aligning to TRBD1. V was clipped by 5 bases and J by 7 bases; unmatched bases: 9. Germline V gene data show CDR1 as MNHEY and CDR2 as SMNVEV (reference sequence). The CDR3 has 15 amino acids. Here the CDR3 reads CASSLQGAIGNEQFF. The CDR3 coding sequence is TGTGCCAGCAGTCTACAGGGGGCAATTGGTAATGAGCAGTTCTTC.

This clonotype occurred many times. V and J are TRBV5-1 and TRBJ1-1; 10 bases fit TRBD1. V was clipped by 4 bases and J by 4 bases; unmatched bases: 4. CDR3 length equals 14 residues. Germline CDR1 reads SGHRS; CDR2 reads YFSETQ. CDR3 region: CASSVGQGITEAFF. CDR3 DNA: TGCGCCAGCAGCGTGGGACAGGGGATCACTGAAGCTTTCTTT.

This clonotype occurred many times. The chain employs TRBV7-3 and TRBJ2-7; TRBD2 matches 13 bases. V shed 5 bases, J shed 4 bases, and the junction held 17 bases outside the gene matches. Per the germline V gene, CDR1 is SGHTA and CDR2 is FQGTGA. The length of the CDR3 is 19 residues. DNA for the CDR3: TGTGCCAGCAGCATTACAGGAATCGGACTAGCGGGAGTAGGTTACGAGCAGTACTTC. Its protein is CASSITGIGLAGVGYEQYF.

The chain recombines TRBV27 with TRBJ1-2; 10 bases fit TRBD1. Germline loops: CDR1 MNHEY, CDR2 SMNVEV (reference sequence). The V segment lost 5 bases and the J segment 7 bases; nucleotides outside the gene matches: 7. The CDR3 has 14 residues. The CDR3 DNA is TGTGCCAGCAGTCACGACAGGGGGCAGGGTGGCTACACCTTC. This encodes CASSHDRGQGGYTF.

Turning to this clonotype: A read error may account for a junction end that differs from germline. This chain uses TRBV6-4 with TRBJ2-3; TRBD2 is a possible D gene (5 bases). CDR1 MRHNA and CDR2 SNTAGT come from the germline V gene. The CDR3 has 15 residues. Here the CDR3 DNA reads TGTGCCATCAGTGTCTCGCCTAGCATCACAGATACGCAGTATTTT. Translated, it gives CAISVSPSITDTQYF.